A single sample is the source of the 3 T cell receptor beta chains below, sequenced in a study of cytomegalovirus exposure and HLA in healthy donors. PCR amplification relied on 60 Vbeta primers (plus 13 Jbeta primers). Data came from immunoSEQ multiplex PCR; TCRdb stores just in-frame clones and leaves some out. Among more than 95,000 clones listed, approximately 78% were seen once. Sequenced material: PBMCs. The source is a man aged 35-49 years in good health and CMV-seronegative.

This chain links TRBV27 with TRBJ2-2, with D perhaps TRBD1 (6 bases). The CDR3 sequence is 13 residues long. The V gene lost 0 bases and the J gene lost 7 bases, with 6 bases spanning the gap. CDR1 MNHEY and CDR2 SMNVEV come from the germline V gene (reference sequence). The DNA for the CDR3 is TGTGCCAGCAGTTTATCAGGGGGCGGGGAGCTGTTTTTT. As protein: CASSLSGGGELFF.

The V gene is TRBV6-1, the J gene TRBJ2-2, with TRBD1 identical over 7 bases. Germline V gene sequence: CDR1 MNHNS, CDR2 SASEGT. This CDR3 is built from 15 residues. J lost 5 bases, V lost 3 bases, and 6 bases had no gene match. Written as DNA, the CDR3 is TGTGCCAGCAGTGATTTGACAGGGAGAACCGGGGAGCTGTTTTTT. It specifies CASSDLTGRTGELFF.

The chain couples TRBV7-2 to TRBJ1-1, with D possibly matching TRBD1 (6 bases). Between the trimmed V and J ends, which lost 6 bases and 0 bases, there was a span of 8 bases. CDR3 size: 13 residues. Germline values: CDR1 SGHTA, CDR2 FQGNSA. The chain's CDR3 is CASSWGLNTEAFF. In nucleotides, the CDR3 is TGTGCCAGCAGTTGGGGGCTGAACACTGAAGCTTTCTTT.